The entry that follows covers one TCR beta chain sequence. Sequencing used immunoSEQ multiplex PCR; TCRdb keeps in-frame clones, though not all of them. Of some 320,000 clones listed, about 91% were seen once; the top ten hold under 8%. These data originate in a study of blood T cell repertoires in COVID-19. V gave up 4 bases and J gave up 6 bases, with 15 bases separating them. This CDR3 region has 14 residues. CDR1 is MNHEY, CDR2 SVGAGI, per germline. The source of this sequence is a woman aged 25 to 39 who had recovered from COVID-19. Sequencing used peripheral blood. J is TRBJ1-1 and V is TRBV6-5; possibly TRBD1 for D (6 bases). CDR3 DNA: TGTGCCAGCAGTTCCACAGGGAACTTTGCTGAAGCTTTCTTT. Amino acids: CASSSTGNFAEAFF.